This T cell receptor beta chain was documented in a study of PD-1 blockade in classical Hodgkin lymphoma. Regarding the study as a whole: Significant TCR diversity gains by C4D1 occurred in CD4+ but not CD8+ cells. The origin of the repertoire differences remains undefined, with disease activity or prior therapy as possible causes.

Germline V CDR1 and CDR2: ENHRY, SYGVKD. Trimming stripped 10 bases from V and 6 bases from J, with 19 bases between. The CDR3 runs to 14 residues. Clones were sequenced by immunoSEQ multiplex PCR, and TCRdb holds only the in-frame ones, with some missing. The sample includes 32,000 or so clones, approximately 90% of them seen just once. To note about this clone: The antigen remains unidentified.

Time point: cycle 4 day 1 (C4D1), after less than 7 weeks of nivolumab. All the patients suffered relapse after autologous stem cell transplantation, and brentuximab vedotin exposure differed. It was by magnetic negative selection that CD4+ T cells were purified from thawed PBMCs. Patients showed best responses of complete response, partial response or progressive disease. This sequence was found in a human donor with classical Hodgkin lymphoma. Sequenced here: CD4+ T cells from blood, sampled before the fourth cycle of nivolumab. The V call is TRBV10-3, the J call TRBJ1-5; TRBD1 is a possible D gene (5 bases). The CDR3 reads CATGDPQLTQPQHF. The CDR3 bases are TGTGCCACCGGGGACCCCCAGTTAACTCAGCCCCAGCATTTT.